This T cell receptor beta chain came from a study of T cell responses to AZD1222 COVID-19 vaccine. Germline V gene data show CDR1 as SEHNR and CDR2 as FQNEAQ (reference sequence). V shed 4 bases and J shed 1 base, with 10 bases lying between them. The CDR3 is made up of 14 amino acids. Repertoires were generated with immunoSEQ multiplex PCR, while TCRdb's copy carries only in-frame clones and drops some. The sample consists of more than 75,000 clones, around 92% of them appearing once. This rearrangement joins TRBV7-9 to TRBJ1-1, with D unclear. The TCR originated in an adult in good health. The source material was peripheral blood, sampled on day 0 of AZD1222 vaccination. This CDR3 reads CASSSIGRNTEAFF. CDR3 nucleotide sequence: TGTGCCAGCAGCTCCATTGGGAGGAACACTGAAGCTTTCTTT. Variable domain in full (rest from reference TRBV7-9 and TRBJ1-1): DTGVSQNPRHKITKRGQNVTFRCDPISEHNRLYWYRQTLGQGPEFLTYFQNEAQLEKSRLLSDRFSAERPKGSFSTLEIQRTEQGDSAMYLCASSSIGRNTEAFFGQGTRLTVV.